This T cell receptor beta chain is from a study of T cells in Graves' hyperthyroidism and ophthalmopathy. Study-level background: Before treatment of any kind, peripheral blood was taken at initial diagnosis.

Amplified TCR beta CDR3 regions came from RNA transcripts. TCR CDR3 regions were first amplified by RT-PCR with HTBI primers. Each CDR3 protein is one row after TCRdb ran MiXCR on the multiplex PCR reads. The sample records roughly 290,000 distinct CDR3 sequences, over 15% being singletons. The length of the CDR3 is 13 residues. Trimming stripped 4 bases from V and 2 bases from J, with 7 bases between. The germline V gene has CDR1 SGHTA and CDR2 FQGNSA. This clonotype was detected ten times or more. This chain uses TRBV7-2 with TRBJ2-3, with D unresolved. The receptor's source is a woman in her sixties with Graves' ophthalmopathy. Source material: blood. Here the CDR3 DNA reads TGTGCCAGCAGCTCGGACCTCACAGATACGCAGTATTTT. Its protein is CASSSDLTDTQYF.